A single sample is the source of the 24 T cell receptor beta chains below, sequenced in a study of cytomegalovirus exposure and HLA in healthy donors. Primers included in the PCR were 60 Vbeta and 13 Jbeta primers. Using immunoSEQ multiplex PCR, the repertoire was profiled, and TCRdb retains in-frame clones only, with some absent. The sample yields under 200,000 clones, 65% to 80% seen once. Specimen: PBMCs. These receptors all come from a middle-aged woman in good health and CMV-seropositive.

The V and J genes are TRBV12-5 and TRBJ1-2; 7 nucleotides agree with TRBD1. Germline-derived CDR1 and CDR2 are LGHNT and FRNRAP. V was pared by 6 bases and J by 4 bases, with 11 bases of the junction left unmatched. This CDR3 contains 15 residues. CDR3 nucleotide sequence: TGTGCTAGTGGACCAAGGGACAGCCACTTCTATGGCTACACCTTC. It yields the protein CASGPRDSHFYGYTF.

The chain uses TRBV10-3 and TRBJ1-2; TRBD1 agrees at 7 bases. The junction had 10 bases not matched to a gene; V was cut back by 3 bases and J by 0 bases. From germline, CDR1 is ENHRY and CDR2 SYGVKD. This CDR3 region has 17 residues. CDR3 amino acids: CAISDRTGTAPNYGYTF. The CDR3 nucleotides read TGTGCCATCAGTGATAGGACGGGGACAGCACCTAACTATGGCTACACCTTC.

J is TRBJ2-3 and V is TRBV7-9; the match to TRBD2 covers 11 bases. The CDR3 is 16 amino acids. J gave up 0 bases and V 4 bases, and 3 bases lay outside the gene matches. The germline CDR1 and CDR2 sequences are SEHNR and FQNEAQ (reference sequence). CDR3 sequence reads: CASSSLAGGSTDTQYF. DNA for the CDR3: TGTGCCAGCAGCTCGTTAGCGGGAGGGAGCACAGATACGCAGTATTTT.

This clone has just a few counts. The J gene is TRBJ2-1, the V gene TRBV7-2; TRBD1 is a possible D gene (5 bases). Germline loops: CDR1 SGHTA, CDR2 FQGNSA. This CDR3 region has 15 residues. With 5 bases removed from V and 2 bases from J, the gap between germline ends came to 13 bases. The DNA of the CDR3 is TGTGCCAGCAGCCCGCAGGGTTCTGCCTACAATGAGCAGTTCTTC. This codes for CASSPQGSAYNEQFF.

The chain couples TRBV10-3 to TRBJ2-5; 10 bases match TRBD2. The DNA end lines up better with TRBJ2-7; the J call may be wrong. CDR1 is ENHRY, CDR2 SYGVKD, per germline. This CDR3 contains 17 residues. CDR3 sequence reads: CAISESLAGEHSYEQYF. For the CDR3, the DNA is TGTGCCATCAGTGAGTCCCTAGCGGGGGAGCACTCCTACGAGCAGTACTTC.

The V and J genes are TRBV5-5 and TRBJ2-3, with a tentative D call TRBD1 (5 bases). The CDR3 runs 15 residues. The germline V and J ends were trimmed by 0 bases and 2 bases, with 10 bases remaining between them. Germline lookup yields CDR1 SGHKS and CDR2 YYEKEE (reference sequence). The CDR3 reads CASSLGPGATDTQYF. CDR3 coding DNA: TGTGCCAGCAGCTTGGGTCCTGGGGCCACAGATACGCAGTATTTT.

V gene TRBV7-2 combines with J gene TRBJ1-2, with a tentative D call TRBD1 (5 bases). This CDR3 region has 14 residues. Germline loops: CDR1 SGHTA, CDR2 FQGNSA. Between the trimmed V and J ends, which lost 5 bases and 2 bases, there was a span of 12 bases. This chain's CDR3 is CASSVTGPNYGYTF. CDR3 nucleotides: TGTGCCAGCAGCGTCACAGGCCCCAACTATGGCTACACCTTC.

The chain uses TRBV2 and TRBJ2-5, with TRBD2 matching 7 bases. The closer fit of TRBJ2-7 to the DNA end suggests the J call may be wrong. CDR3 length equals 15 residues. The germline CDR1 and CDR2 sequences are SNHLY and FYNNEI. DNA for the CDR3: TGTGCCAGCACTTCCCGACCGGGGGGAAACTACGAGCAGTACTTC. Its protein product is CASTSRPGGNYEQYF.

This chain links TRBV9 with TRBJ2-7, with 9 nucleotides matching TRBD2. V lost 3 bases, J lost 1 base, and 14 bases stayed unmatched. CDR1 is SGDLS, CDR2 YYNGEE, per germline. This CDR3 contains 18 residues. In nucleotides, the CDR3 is TGTGCCAGCAGCGCTGGCGGCTGGAGCGGGGGGCCATCCTACGAGCAGTACTTC. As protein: CASSAGGWSGGPSYEQYF. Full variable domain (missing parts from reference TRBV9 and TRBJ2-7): DSGVTQTPKHLITATGQRVTLRCSPRSGDLSVYWYQQSLDQGLQFLIQYYNGEERAKGNILERFSAQQFPDLHSELNLSSLELGDSALYFCASSAGGWSGGPSYEQYFGPGTRLTVT.

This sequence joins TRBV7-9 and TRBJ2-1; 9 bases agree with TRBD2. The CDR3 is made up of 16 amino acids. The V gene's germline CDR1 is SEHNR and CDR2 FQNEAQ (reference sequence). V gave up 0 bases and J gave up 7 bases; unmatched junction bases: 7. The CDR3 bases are TGTGCCAGCAGCTTAGCAGGCGGGGGGGCCGTTAATGAGCAGTTCTTC. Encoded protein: CASSLAGGGAVNEQFF.

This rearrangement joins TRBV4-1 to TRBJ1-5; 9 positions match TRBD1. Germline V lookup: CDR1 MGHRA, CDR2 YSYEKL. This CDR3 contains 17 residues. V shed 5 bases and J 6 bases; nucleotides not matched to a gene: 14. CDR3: CASSVGQGPPDGQPQHF. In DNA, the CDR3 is TGCGCCAGCAGCGTCGGACAGGGGCCCCCGGATGGTCAGCCCCAGCATTTT.

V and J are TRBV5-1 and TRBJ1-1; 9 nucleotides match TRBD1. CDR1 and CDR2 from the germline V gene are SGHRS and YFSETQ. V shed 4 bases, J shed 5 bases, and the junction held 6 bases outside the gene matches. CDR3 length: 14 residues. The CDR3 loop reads CASSAPDRGTEAFF. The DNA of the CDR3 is TGCGCCAGCAGCGCACCCGACAGGGGGACTGAAGCTTTCTTT.

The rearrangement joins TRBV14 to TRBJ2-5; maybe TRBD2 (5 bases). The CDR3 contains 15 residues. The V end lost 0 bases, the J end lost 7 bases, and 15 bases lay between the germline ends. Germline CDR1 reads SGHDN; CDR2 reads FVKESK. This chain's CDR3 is CASSQDRTAAGTQYF. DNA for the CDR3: TGTGCCAGCAGCCAAGATCGTACTGCCGCGGGGACCCAGTACTTC. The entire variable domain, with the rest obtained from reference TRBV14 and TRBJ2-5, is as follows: EAGVTQFPSHSVIEKGQTVTLRCDPISGHDNLYWYRRVMGKEIKFLLHFVKESKQDESGMPNNRFLAERTGGTYSTLKVQPAELEDSGVYFCASSQDRTAAGTQYFGPGTRLLVL.

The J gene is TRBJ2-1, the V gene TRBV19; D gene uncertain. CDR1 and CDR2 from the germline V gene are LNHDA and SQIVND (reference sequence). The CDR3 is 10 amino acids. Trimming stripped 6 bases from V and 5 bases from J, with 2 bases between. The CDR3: CASSDNEQFF. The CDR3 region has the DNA TGTGCCAGTAGCGACAATGAGCAGTTCTTC.

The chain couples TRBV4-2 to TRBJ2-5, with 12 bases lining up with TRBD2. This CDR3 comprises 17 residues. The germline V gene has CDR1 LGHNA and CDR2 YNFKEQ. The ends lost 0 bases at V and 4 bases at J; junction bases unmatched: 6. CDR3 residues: CASSQDLKTSGRETQYF. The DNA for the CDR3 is TGTGCCAGCAGCCAAGATCTAAAGACTAGCGGGAGAGAGACCCAGTACTTC.

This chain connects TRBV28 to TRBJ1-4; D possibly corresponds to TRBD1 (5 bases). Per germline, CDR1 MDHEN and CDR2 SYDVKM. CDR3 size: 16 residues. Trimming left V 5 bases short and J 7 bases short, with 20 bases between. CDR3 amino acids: CASSPVERGGGEKLFF. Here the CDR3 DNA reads TGTGCCAGCAGTCCCGTAGAGAGGGGAGGTGGTGAAAAACTGTTTTTT.

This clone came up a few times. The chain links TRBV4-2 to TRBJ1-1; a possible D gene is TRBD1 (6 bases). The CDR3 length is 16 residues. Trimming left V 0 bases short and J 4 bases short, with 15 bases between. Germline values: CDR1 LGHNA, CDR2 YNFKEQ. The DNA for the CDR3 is TGTGCCAGCAGCCAAGATCTGGGGGCGAGGAGCACTGAAGCTTTCTTT. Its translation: CASSQDLGARSTEAFF.

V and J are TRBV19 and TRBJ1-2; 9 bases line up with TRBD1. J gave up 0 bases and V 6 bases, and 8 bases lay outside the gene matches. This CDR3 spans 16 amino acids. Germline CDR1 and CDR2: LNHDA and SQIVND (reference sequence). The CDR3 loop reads CASSQPRTGANYGYTF. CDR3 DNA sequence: TGTGCCAGTAGCCAACCCCGGACAGGGGCTAACTATGGCTACACCTTC.

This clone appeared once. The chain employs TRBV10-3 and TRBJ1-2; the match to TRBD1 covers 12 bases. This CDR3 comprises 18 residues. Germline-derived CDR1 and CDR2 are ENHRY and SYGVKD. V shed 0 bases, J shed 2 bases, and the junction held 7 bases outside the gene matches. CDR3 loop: CAISESPGTGGGNYGYTF. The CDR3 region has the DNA TGTGCCATCAGTGAGTCTCCCGGGACAGGGGGCGGAAACTATGGCTACACCTTC.

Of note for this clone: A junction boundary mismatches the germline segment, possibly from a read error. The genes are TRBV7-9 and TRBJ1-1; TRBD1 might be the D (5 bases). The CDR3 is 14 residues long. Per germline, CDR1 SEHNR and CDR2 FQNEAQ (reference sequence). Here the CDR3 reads CASSLASGYTEAFF. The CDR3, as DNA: TGTGCCAGCAGCCTAGCCTCAGGGTACACTGAAGCTTTCTTT.

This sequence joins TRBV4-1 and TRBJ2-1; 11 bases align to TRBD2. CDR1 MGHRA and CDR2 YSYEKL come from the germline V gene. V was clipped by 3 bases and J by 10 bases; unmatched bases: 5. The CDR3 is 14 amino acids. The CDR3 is CASSQASGRQEQFF. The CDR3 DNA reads TGCGCCAGCAGCCAGGCTAGCGGGAGGCAGGAGCAGTTCTTC.

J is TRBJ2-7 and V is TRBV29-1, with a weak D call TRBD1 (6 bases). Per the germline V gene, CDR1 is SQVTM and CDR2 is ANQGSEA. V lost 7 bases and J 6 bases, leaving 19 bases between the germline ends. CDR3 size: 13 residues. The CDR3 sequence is CSALQGSMGEQYF. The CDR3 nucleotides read TGCAGCGCTCTACAGGGTTCAATGGGCGAGCAGTACTTC.

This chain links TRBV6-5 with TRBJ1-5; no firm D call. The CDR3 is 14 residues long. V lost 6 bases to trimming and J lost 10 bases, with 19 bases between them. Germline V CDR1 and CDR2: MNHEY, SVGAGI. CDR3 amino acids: CASSHRDGDYPQHF. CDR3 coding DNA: TGTGCCAGCAGCCACCGGGATGGGGATTATCCCCAGCATTTT.

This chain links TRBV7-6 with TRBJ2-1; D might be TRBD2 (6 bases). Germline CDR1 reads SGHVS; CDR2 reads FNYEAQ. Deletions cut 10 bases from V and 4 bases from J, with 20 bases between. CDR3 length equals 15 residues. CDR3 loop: CATSPRASEYNEQFF. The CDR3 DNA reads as TGTGCCACCTCCCCACGAGCTAGCGAGTACAATGAGCAGTTCTTC.